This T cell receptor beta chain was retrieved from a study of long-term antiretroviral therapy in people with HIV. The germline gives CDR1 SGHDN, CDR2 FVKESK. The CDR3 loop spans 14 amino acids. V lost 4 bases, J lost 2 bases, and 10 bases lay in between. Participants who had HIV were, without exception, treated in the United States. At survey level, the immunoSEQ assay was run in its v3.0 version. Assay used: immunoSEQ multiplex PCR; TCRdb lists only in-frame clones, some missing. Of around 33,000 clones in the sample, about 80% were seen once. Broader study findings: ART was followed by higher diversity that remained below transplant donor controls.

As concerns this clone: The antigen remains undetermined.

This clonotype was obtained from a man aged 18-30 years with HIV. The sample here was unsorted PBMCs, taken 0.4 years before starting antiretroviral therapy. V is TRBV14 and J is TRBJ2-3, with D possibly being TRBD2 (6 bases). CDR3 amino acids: CASSPWGDTDTQYF. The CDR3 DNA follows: TGTGCCAGCAGCCCCTGGGGGGACACAGATACGCAGTATTTT.